This T cell receptor (beta chain) emerged from a study of human T cells and chemical hapten exposure. This CDR3 is built from 15 residues. The V gene's germline CDR1 is MDHEN and CDR2 SYDVKM. V dropped 7 bases and J dropped 2 bases, with 18 bases sitting between them. Via MiXCR, TCRdb re-called the RACE reads, giving one row per CDR3 protein. The table has some 200,000 distinct CDR3 sequences, approximately 29% seen once. Time point reported: pre-sensitization, week 0. Documented treatment: therapeutic diphenylcyclopropenone sensitization with weekly scalp DPC. This clonotype was seen more than once but under ten times.

Sequencing was performed on whole blood, taken in connection with sensitization to the hapten diphenylcyclopropenone (DPC). The sequence derives from a woman in her 30s with alopecia areata. Some clones in this sample may be carry-over from other donors' samples. The genes are TRBV28 and TRBJ2-7, with D possibly being TRBD2 (7 bases). The chain's CDR3 is CASTSEGGGTYEQYF. The CDR3, as DNA: TGTGCCAGCACCTCTGAGGGAGGGGGGACCTACGAGCAGTACTTC.